This TCR beta chain stems from a study of metastatic and nonmetastatic thyroid tumors. Study as a whole: Across peripheral blood and tumor or nodule tissue samples taken from malignant and benign thyroid patients, the repertoires were compared with one another. Whole-study results and caveats: As reported, TCR beta diversity in blood and tumor was significantly higher in malignant thyroid tumors than in benign nodules.

Every patient was untreated before thyroid surgery. The CDR3 has 16 amino acids. Germline V lookup: CDR1 SNHLY, CDR2 FYNNEI. Original methodology: The study took CDR3 differences across clinicopathological groups and made a distant-metastasis classifier for papillary thyroid cancer from them. TCRdb re-analyzed the PCR reads using MiXCR. TCRdb's processing, not the authors', yielded these V and J calls. The sample lists about 39,000 clones, 19% seen once, with around 17% in the top ten. In regard to this clone: Its antigen is still unknown. A junction end diverges from the germline sequence, so it may reflect a read error.

The origin of this receptor is a female donor with papillary thyroid cancer or a benign thyroid nodule (not recorded which). Some clones in this sample may be carry-over from other donors' samples. The material sequenced was blood. The chain links TRBV2 to TRBJ1-5; D remains unclear. For the CDR3, the DNA is TGTGCCAGCAGTGTGGACCAAGACTATAGCAATCAGCCCCAGCACTTT. This translates into CASSVDQDYSNQPQHF.